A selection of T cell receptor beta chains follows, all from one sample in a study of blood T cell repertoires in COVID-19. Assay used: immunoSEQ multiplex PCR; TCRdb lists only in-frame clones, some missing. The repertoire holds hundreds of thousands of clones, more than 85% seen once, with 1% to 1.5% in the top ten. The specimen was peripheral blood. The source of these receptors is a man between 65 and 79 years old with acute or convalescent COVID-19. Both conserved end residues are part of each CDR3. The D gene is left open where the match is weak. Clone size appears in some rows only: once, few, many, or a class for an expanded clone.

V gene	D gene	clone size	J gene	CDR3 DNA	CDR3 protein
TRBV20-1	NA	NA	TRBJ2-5	TGCAGTGCTAGGGCACAAGAGACCCAGTACTTC	CSARAQETQYF
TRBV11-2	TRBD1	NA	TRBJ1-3	TGTGCCAGCAGCTCCCGACAGGGGGCTGAGTCTGGAAACACCATATATTTT	CASSSRQGAESGNTIYF
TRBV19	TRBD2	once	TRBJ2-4	TGTGCCAGTAGTATCCCGGGGCTAGCGGGAGTGGACAAAAACATTCAGTACTTC	CASSIPGLAGVDKNIQYF
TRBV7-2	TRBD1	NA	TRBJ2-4	TGTGCCAGCAGCTACCGGACAGGGCCAAACATTCAGTACTTC	CASSYRTGPNIQYF
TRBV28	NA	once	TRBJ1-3	TGTGCCAGCACTCCGTTAGGGGTGACGGGAAACACCATATATTTT	CASTPLGVTGNTIYF
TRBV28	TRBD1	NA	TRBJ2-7	TGTGCCAGCAGTTCTCTCCTCCGGGACAGGAAGGACGAGCAGTACTTC	CASSSLLRDRKDEQYF
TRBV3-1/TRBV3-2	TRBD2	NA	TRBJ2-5	TGTGCCAGCAGCCGCACTCCTAGCGGGGGCTTACAAGAGACCCAGTACTTC	CASSRTPSGGLQETQYF
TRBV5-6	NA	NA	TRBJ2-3	TGTGCCAGCAGCTTCCTCACTAGCACAGATACGCAGTATTTT	CASSFLTSTDTQYF
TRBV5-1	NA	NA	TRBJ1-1	TGCGCCAGCAGCTTGGAGACTCCAAACGCTGAAGCTTTCTTT	CASSLETPNAEAFF
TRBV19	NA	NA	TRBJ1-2	TGTGCCAGTAGCGGGGACTTTAAGAAGGATGGCTACACCTTC	CASSGDFKKDGYTF
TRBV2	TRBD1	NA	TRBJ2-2	TGTGCCACAGTCCGGGACAGGGGGCCCGGGGAGCTGTTTTTT	CATVRDRGPGELFF
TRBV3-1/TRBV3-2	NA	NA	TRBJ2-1	TGTGCCAGCAGCCCGGGGTCTAATGAGCAGTTCTTC	CASSPGSNEQFF
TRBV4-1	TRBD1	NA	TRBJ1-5	TGCGCCAGCAGCCAGGGCGGGAGGGGGCTAGGTCAGCCCCAGCATTTT	CASSQGGRGLGQPQHF
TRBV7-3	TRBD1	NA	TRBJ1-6	TGTGCCAGCAGCAAGACAGGGTCGGATTCACCCCTCCACTTT	CASSKTGSDSPLHF
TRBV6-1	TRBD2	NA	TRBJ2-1	TGTGCCAGCAGTGAACATATCAGGACTAGCGGGACTGTCGATGAGCAGTTCTTC	CASSEHIRTSGTVDEQFF
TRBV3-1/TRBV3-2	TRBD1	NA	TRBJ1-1	TGTGCCAGCAGCCACTGGGACAGGTCGAACACTGAAGCTTTCTTT	CASSHWDRSNTEAFF
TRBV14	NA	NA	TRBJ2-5	TGTGCCAGCAGTCGCGGACAGCTTCAAGAGACCCAGTACTTC	CASSRGQLQETQYF
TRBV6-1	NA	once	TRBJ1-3	TGTGCCAGCAGTGAAGCCGGGGTAGCCTCTGGAAACACCATATATTTT	CASSEAGVASGNTIYF
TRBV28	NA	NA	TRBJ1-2	TGTGCCAGCAGTTTATTAGGGCAGGGTACCTACACCTTC	CASSLLGQGTYTF
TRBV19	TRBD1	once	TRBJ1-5	TGTGCCAGTAGTATCGAAACAGGGGGCACGGATCAGCCCCAGCATTTT	CASSIETGGTDQPQHF
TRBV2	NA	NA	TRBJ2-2	TGTGCCAGCATTAGACAGGCCGGTGTAGCCGGGGAGCTGTTTTTT	CASIRQAGVAGELFF
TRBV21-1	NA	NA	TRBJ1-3	TGTGCCAGCAGCAAAGGGTTTCAAAGACAGTGCTCTGGAAACACCATATATTTT	CASSKGFQRQCSGNTIYF
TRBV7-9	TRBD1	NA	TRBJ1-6	TGTGCCAGCAGCTTAGGGGCCAGGGGGCGATCACCCCTCCACTTT	CASSLGARGRSPLHF
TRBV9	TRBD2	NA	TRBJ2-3	TGTGCCAGCAGCAGGACTAGCGGGGAATCAGATACGCAGTATTTT	CASSRTSGESDTQYF
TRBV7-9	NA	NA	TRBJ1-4	TGTGCCAGCAGCTTAGTTAGGGGACTGAGTAATGAAAAACTGTTTTTT	CASSLVRGLSNEKLFF
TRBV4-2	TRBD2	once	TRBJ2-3	TGTGCCAGCAGCCCGGTAGCGGGAGGGTATTCCCCAGATACGCAGTATTTT	CASSPVAGGYSPDTQYF
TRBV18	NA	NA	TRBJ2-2	TGTGCCAGCTCATCACAGACAGCCCCCACCGGGGAGCTGTTTTTT	CASSSQTAPTGELFF
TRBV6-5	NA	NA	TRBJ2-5	TGTGCCAGCAAGAAGGGGGGGGCCGGTGGGGAGACCCAGTACTTC	CASKKGGAGGETQYF
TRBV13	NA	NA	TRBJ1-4	TGTGCCAGCAGCTTATCTACAGGGAGTAAGGAAAAACTGTTTTTT	CASSLSTGSKEKLFF
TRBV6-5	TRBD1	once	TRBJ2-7	TGTGCCAGCGGTTCCCCTTCGGGACAGGGTTTCGGGCAGTACTTC	CASGSPSGQGFGQYF
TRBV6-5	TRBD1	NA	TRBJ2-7	TGTGCCAGCAGTTATGACAGGGGAACCTACGAGCAGTACTTC	CASSYDRGTYEQYF
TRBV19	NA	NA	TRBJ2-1	TGTGCCAGTGGCACCACGAGGGGGACCTACAATGAGCAGTTCTTC	CASGTTRGTYNEQFF
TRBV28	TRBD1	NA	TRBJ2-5	TGTGCCACCGCCGAGACAGGGCCCCAAGAGACCCAGTACTTC	CATAETGPQETQYF
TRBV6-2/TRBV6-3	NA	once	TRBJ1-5	TGTGCCAGCAGTTACCGGAGCGGGAGGTCAGGGCCCCAGCATTTT	CASSYRSGRSGPQHF
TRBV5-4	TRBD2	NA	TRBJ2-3	TGTGCCAGCAGGGAGCGGGAGGTATCCACAGATACGCAGTATTTT	CASREREVSTDTQYF
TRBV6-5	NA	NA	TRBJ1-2	TGTGCCAGCAGTTACCAGGGAAGTAGCTATGGCTACACCTTC	CASSYQGSSYGYTF
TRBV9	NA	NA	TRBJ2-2	TGTGCCAGCAGCGTCTCCCCACAGGGGAACACCGGGGAGCTGTTTTTT	CASSVSPQGNTGELFF